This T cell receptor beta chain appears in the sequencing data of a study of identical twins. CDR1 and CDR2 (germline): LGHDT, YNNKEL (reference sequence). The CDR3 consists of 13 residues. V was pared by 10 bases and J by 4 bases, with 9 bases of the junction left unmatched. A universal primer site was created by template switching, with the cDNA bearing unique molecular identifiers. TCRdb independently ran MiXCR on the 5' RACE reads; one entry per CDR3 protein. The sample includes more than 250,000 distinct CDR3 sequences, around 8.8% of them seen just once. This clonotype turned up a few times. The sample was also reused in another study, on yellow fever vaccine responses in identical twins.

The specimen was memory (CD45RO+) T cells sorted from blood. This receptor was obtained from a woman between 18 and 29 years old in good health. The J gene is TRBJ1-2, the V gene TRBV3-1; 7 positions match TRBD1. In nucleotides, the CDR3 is TGTGCCACCAGGGACAGTTCGTCCTATGGCTACACCTTC. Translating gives CATRDSSSYGYTF.